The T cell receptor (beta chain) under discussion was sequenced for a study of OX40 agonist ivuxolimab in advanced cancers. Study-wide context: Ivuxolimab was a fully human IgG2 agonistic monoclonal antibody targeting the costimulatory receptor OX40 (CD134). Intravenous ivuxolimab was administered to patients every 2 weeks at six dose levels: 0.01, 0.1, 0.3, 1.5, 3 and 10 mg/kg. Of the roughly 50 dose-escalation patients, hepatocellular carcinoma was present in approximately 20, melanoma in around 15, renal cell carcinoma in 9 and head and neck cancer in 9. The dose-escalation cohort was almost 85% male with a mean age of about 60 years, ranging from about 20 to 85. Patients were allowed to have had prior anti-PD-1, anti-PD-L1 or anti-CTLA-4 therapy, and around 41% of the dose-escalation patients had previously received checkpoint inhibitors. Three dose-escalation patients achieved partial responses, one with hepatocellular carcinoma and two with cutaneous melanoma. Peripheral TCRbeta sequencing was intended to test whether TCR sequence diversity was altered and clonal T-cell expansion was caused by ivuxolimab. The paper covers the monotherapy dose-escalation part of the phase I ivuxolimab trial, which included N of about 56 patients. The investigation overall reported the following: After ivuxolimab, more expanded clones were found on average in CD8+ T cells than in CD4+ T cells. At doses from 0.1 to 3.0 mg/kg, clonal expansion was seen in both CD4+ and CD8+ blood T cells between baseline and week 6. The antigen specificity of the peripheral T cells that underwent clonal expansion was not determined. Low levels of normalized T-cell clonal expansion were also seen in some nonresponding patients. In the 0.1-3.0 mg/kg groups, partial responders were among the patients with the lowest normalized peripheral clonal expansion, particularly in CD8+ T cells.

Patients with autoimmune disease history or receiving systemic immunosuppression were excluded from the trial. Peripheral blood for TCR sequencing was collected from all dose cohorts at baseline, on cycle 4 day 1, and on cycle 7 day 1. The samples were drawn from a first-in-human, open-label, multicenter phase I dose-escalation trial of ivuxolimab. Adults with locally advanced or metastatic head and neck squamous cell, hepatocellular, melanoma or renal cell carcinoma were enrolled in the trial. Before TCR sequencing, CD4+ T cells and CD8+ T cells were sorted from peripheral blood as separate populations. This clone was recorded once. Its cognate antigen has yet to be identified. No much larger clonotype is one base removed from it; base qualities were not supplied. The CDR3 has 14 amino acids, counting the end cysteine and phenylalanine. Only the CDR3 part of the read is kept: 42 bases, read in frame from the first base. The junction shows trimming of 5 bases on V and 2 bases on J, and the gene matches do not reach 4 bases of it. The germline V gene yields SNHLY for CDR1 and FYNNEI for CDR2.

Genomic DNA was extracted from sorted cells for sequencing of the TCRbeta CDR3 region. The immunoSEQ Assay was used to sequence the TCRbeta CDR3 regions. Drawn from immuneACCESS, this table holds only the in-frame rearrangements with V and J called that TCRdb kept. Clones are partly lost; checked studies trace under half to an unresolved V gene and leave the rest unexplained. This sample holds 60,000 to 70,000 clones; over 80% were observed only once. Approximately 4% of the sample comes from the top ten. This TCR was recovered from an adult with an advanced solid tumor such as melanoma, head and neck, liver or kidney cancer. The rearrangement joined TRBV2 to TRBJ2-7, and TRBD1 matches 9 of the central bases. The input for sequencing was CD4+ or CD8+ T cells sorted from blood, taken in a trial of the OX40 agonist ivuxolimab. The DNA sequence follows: TGTGCCAGCAGTCCGGGGGACAGGGCCTACGAGCAGTACTTC. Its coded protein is CASSPGDRAYEQYF.